This T cell receptor beta chain was recorded in a study of regulatory T cells in long-lasting Graves disease. Building the TCR beta libraries relied on iRepertoire HTBI primers, and CDR3 regions underwent Arm-PCR. Using its own MiXCR run on the multiplex PCR reads, TCRdb lists one record per CDR3 protein. The top ten hold 7.8% of the sample, which has 350,000 to 450,000 distinct CDR3 sequences, 15% seen once. The time point denotes: newly diagnosed GD, antithyroid drugs for less than 3 months. The TCR library was prepared using RNA isolated from PBMCs. The CDR3 runs to 18 residues. Trimming at V came to 3 bases and at J to 4 bases, leaving 18 bases not matched to a gene. The germline gives CDR1 SGHRS, CDR2 YFSETQ. The data also belong to a second study, concerning T cells in Graves' hyperthyroidism and ophthalmopathy. That paper notes: Blood samples included most of the expanded thyroid clonotypes exceeding 0.001.

The TCR sequence derives from a woman aged 40 to 49 with Graves disease. Material: peripheral blood mononuclear cells (PBMCs), obtained at new diagnosis, from a patient treated with antithyroid drugs. The J gene is TRBJ1-2, the V gene TRBV5-1; 7 nucleotides align to TRBD1. The CDR3 protein is CASSSPGTETATSYGYTF. CDR3 coding DNA: TGCGCCAGCAGCTCCCCAGGGACAGAGACTGCCACCTCCTATGGCTACACCTTC.